This TCR beta chain derives from a study of shared clonotypes between healthy human individuals. Study as a whole: Each donor's CD8 memory used one plate, CD8 naive two, each CD4 subset three.

This clone was seen only once. Its target is not known. Splitting the CD4+ cells yielded a CD45RA+ naive subset and a CD45RA-negative memory subset. V lost 5 bases to trimming and J lost 6 bases; unmatched junction nucleotides: 12. The CDR3 consists of 16 residues. The germline CDR1 and CDR2 sequences are SEHNR and FQNEAQ (reference sequence). Generated by immunoSEQ multiplex PCR, the TCRdb table keeps only in-frame clones and is missing some. The repertoire consists of some 2.4 million clones, with 93% occurring once and the leading ten covering roughly 0.36%. Points from the study as a whole: Investigators collected only blood, and repertoires in tissues likely differ. All-four-donor shared clonotypes had higher generation probabilities than non-shared clonotypes did.

The source material was naive CD4+ T cells from PBMCs. Subset denoted: CD45RA+ positively selected. This chain connects TRBV7-9 to TRBJ2-5; 10 bases fit TRBD1. This clonotype originated in a man in his late teens or twenties in good health. Some clones in this sample may be carry-over from other donors' samples. The CDR3 is CASSQSSGTGVKTQYF. The CDR3 DNA reads TGTGCCAGCAGCCAGTCCTCCGGGACAGGGGTAAAGACCCAGTACTTC.